These 27 T cell receptor beta chains originate from one sample sequenced in a study of blood T cell repertoires in COVID-19. This table comes from immunoSEQ multiplex PCR, and its TCRdb copy is limited to in-frame clones, with some not included. This table holds under 150,000 clones, approximately 79% found once. The sequenced sample consisted of peripheral blood. The source is a man in his 60s with acute or convalescent COVID-19.

This clone was found many times. Written as DNA, the CDR3 is TGTGCCAGCAGCTTCTCCGGGACAGGGAGGATTCAGCCCCAGCATTTT. This gives the protein CASSFSGTGRIQPQHF. The V and J genes are TRBV7-9 and TRBJ1-5; TRBD1 aligns across 9 bases. Germline V lookup: CDR1 SEHNR, CDR2 FQNEAQ (reference sequence). The CDR3 length is 16 residues. Losses at the gene ends were 3 bases for V and 6 bases for J; bases not matched to a gene: 9.

This clone was counted a single time. The V call is TRBV7-9, the J call TRBJ2-5; TRBD2 is a possible D gene (6 bases). Trimming took 2 bases from V and 3 from J, leaving 7 bases between them. Germline V gene lookup returns CDR1 SEHNR and CDR2 FQNEAQ (reference sequence). The CDR3 runs to 13 residues. The CDR3, as DNA: TGTGCCAGCAGCTTACCGGGAGAAGAGACCCAGTACTTC. As protein: CASSLPGEETQYF.

This clone was counted once. This rearrangement joins TRBV4-1 to TRBJ1-1; D is uncertain. The V and J ends lost 5 bases and 5 bases respectively, with 27 bases between them. CDR1 MGHRA and CDR2 YSYEKL come from the germline V gene. The CDR3 is 18 residues long. The CDR3 region has the DNA TGCGCCAGCAGCGCCGGACGGGGAGGTTCAGCCCGAGGGACTGAAGCTTTCTTT. The encoded protein is CASSAGRGGSARGTEAFF.

This clone is a singleton in its sample. The gene calls are TRBV28 and TRBJ1-3; 10 bases match TRBD1. Germline-derived CDR1 and CDR2 are MDHEN and SYDVKM. The CDR3 is made up of 12 amino acids. The junction had 2 bases not matched to a gene; V was cut back by 5 bases and J by 10 bases. This chain's CDR3 is CASSPGQGTIYF. CDR3 DNA: TGTGCCAGCAGTCCGGGACAGGGGACCATATATTTT.

V usage is TRBV5-8 and J usage is TRBJ1-5; 10 positions match TRBD1. CDR3 length equals 16 residues. Trimming cost V 4 bases and J 8 bases; bases outside gene matches: 12. Germline values: CDR1 SGHTS, CDR2 YDEGEE. CDR3 nucleotides: TGTGCCAGCAGCCCCGGGACAGGGGTTCGAATAGAGCCCCAGCATTTT. Protein product: CASSPGTGVRIEPQHF.

The V call is TRBV12-3 or TRBV12-4, the J call TRBJ1-2; the D gene is possibly TRBD1 (5 bases). The CDR3 has 11 amino acids. Between the trimmed V and J ends, which lost 8 bases and 4 bases, there was a span of 8 bases. DNA of the CDR3: TGTGCCAGCTTAGGGGTCTATGGCTACACCTTC. Translation gives CASLGVYGYTF.

The V call is TRBV7-2, the J call TRBJ1-2, with D uncertain. This CDR3 is 13 amino acids long. Germline V gene sequence: CDR1 SGHTA, CDR2 FQGNSA. V lost 5 bases and J 0 bases, leaving 7 bases between the germline ends. CDR3 amino acids: CASSPIANYGYTF. The CDR3 nucleotides read TGTGCCAGCAGCCCGATAGCTAACTATGGCTACACCTTC.

For the CDR3, the DNA is TGTGCCAGCAGCCCGGCGACTAGCGGGTTGGGGGAGCAGTACTTC. Translated, it gives CASSPATSGLGEQYF. This chain joins TRBV5-4 and TRBJ2-7, with 10 bases fitting TRBD2. CDR3 length: 15 amino acids. CDR1 SGHNT and CDR2 YYREEE come from the germline V gene (reference sequence). The trim removed 4 bases at V and 7 bases at J, leaving 11 bases unmatched.

The chain has TRBV30 and TRBJ2-2; no definite D call. V lost 3 bases and J 4 bases, leaving 9 bases between the germline ends. Germline CDR1 GTSNPN, CDR2 SVGIG (reference sequence). The CDR3 loop spans 13 amino acids. CDR3 amino acids: CAWRTRITGELFF. CDR3 nucleotides: TGTGCCTGGAGGACTCGTATCACCGGGGAGCTGTTTTTT.

This chain uses TRBV3-1 (or the pseudogene TRBV3-2) with TRBJ1-6; D is possibly TRBD1 (5 bases). Germline CDR1 reads LGHDT; CDR2 reads YNNKEL (reference sequence). V lost 0 bases and J 10 bases, leaving 13 bases between the germline ends. The CDR3 spans 15 residues. The CDR3 here is CASSQDRRVESPLHF. The CDR3 DNA is TGTGCCAGCAGCCAAGACCGCAGGGTTGAGTCACCCCTCCACTTT.

V and J are TRBV11-2 and TRBJ2-7; 7 bases map to TRBD2. J gave up 5 bases and V 5 bases, and 9 bases lay outside the gene matches. CDR1 SGHAT and CDR2 FQNNGV come from the germline V gene. CDR3 length: 14 residues. The CDR3 is CASSPSGAGDEQYF. As DNA, the CDR3 is TGTGCCAGCAGCCCCAGCGGGGCCGGGGACGAGCAGTACTTC.

CDR3 nucleotide sequence: TGTGCCAGCACCTCTCGGTTTGATTCACCCCTCCACTTT. Amino acid sequence: CASTSRFDSPLHF. The chain has TRBV28 and TRBJ1-6, with unresolved D. V was shortened by 7 bases and J by 8 bases, with 12 bases between the two germline ends. CDR1 is MDHEN, CDR2 SYDVKM, per germline. The CDR3 sequence is 13 residues long.

The chain links TRBV5-1 to TRBJ1-1; D is possibly TRBD1 (6 bases). There are 15 residues in the CDR3. Germline CDR1 SGHRS, CDR2 YFSETQ. Trimming removed 5 bases at V and 4 bases at J, with 18 bases between. The CDR3 DNA sequence: TGCGCCAGCAGGTTTACAGGGAGGGCGGGCACTGAAGCTTTCTTT. It translates to CASRFTGRAGTEAFF.

This clone has a handful of counts. The chain joins TRBV5-5 to TRBJ1-6; D unresolved. The germline CDR1 and CDR2 sequences are SGHKS and YYEKEE (reference sequence). This CDR3 region has 15 residues. V gave up 0 bases and J gave up 7 bases, with 11 bases separating them. The CDR3 nucleotides read TGTGCCAGCAGCTTGGCACCGAGCCTGAATTCACCCCTCCACTTT. As protein: CASSLAPSLNSPLHF.

The chain uses TRBV20-1 and TRBJ1-1; 7 bases agree with TRBD1. The CDR3 sequence is 13 residues long. Trimming cost V 3 bases and J 7 bases; bases outside gene matches: 8. Germline lookup yields CDR1 DFQATT and CDR2 SNEGSKA (reference sequence). The chain's CDR3 is CSASQGVEGEAFF. CDR3 coding DNA: TGCAGTGCTAGTCAGGGGGTGGAGGGTGAAGCTTTCTTT.

This clone was found a few times. The chain recombines TRBV20-1 with TRBJ2-1; possibly TRBD2 for D (6 bases). The CDR3 has 15 residues. V was clipped by 3 bases and J by 5 bases, with 17 bases between them. The germline V gene has CDR1 DFQATT and CDR2 SNEGSKA (reference sequence). The CDR3 bases are TGCAGTGCTAGTTGGGGGGACTCCAGGGACAATGAGCAGTTCTTC. Its protein product is CSASWGDSRDNEQFF.

Here the CDR3 DNA reads TGCGCCAGCAGCCCCGGGACAGGGAACCTCGGAACCTACAATGAGCAGTTCTTC. This sequence encodes CASSPGTGNLGTYNEQFF. This chain uses TRBV4-3 with TRBJ2-1, with TRBD1 matching 9 bases. Per the germline V gene, CDR1 is LGHNA and CDR2 is YSLEER. This CDR3 comprises 18 residues. Germline trimming cut 4 bases from V and 2 bases from J; bases unmatched to any gene: 12.

The gene calls are TRBV7-3 and TRBJ1-6; tentatively, D is TRBD1 (6 bases). Germline V gene lookup returns CDR1 SGHTA and CDR2 FQGTGA. Between the trimmed V and J ends, which lost 5 bases and 12 bases, there was a span of 11 bases. The CDR3 extends over 12 amino acids. The CDR3 loop reads CASSKGGGPLHF. DNA of the CDR3: TGTGCCAGCAGCAAAGGGGGGGGACCCCTCCACTTT. The full variable domain, completed using reference TRBV7-3 and TRBJ1-6, is GAGVSQTPSNKVTEKGKYVELRCDPISGHTALYWYRQSLGQGPEFLIYFQGTGAADDSGLPNDRFFAVRPEGSVSTLKIQRTERGDSAVYLCASSKGGGPLHFGNGTRLTVT.

V usage is TRBV19 and J usage is TRBJ2-6, with D possibly TRBD2 on 6 matching bases. Germline loops: CDR1 LNHDA, CDR2 SQIVND (reference sequence). V was cut by 3 bases and J by 15 bases, with 18 bases left in between. This CDR3 has 14 amino acids. The CDR3 loop reads CASSIRGSEGDLTF. The CDR3, as DNA: TGTGCCAGTAGTATTCGGGGGTCAGAAGGGGACCTGACTTTC.

This clone was detected only once. Compared with germline, one end of the junction differs, possibly owing to a read error. V is TRBV7-8 and J is TRBJ1-5, with 9 bases fitting TRBD1. The CDR3 contains 16 residues. CDR1 and CDR2 (germline): SGHVS, FQNEAQ. CDR3 region: CASSPQGARSYQPQHF. The DNA for the CDR3 is TGTGCCAGCAGTCCACAGGGGGCTCGTAGCTATCAGCCCCAGCATTTT.

The V call is TRBV28, the J call TRBJ1-2, with 8 nucleotides matching TRBD1. This CDR3 comprises 13 residues. Per germline, CDR1 MDHEN and CDR2 SYDVKM. V was clipped by 6 bases and J by 8 bases; unmatched bases: 8. CDR3: CASSWDRTRGYTF. The CDR3 DNA sequence: TGTGCCAGCAGCTGGGACAGGACGCGGGGCTACACCTTC.

This chain joins TRBV19 and TRBJ1-5; TRBD1 matches 9 bases. The CDR3 length is 15 residues. From germline, CDR1 is LNHDA and CDR2 SQIVND (reference sequence). V trimming: 6 bases; J trimming: 4 bases; junction bases outside the gene matches: 7. The CDR3 DNA reads as TGTGCCAGTAGAACCGCTGGACAGGGGAATCAGCCCCAGCATTTT. This gives the protein CASRTAGQGNQPQHF.

The chain uses TRBV28 and TRBJ2-7, with D perhaps matching TRBD1 (5 bases). V was trimmed by 2 bases and J by 5 bases, leaving 16 bases between them. CDR1 is MDHEN, CDR2 SYDVKM, per germline. The CDR3 is 15 residues long. CDR3 DNA: TGTGCCAGCAGTTTAAGGCGTCAGGGAAAGAACGAGCAGTACTTC. It is translated as CASSLRRQGKNEQYF.

The gene calls are TRBV19 and TRBJ1-6; 8 bases fit TRBD1. The ends lost 11 bases at V and 10 bases at J; junction bases unmatched: 10. Germline values: CDR1 LNHDA, CDR2 SQIVND (reference sequence). This CDR3 region has 13 residues. The CDR3 is CAARQGIRSPLHF. In DNA form, the CDR3 reads TGTGCCGCGCGACAGGGGATTAGGTCACCCCTCCACTTT.

The rearrangement joins TRBV18 to TRBJ2-3, with D possibly TRBD2 on 6 matching bases. The V gene's germline CDR1 is KGHSH and CDR2 LQKENI. CDR3 length equals 15 residues. V shed 2 bases and J shed 3 bases, with 12 bases lying between them. This CDR3 is CASSPVGGSTDTQYF. Here the CDR3 DNA reads TGTGCCAGCTCACCAGTCGGGGGATCGACAGATACGCAGTATTTT.

The chain is built from TRBV19 and TRBJ2-3; TRBD2 matches 10 bases. The V gene end was trimmed by 4 bases and the J gene end by 2 bases; junction bases not matched to a gene: 6. The CDR3 totals 16 residues. CDR1 and CDR2 from the germline V gene are LNHDA and SQIVND (reference sequence). CDR3 loop: CASSTGLAISTDTQYF. DNA of the CDR3: TGTGCCAGTAGTACGGGACTAGCGATCTCCACAGATACGCAGTATTTT.

The V and J genes are TRBV20-1 and TRBJ1-6; TRBD1 might be the D (5 bases). This CDR3 comprises 15 residues. Germline V lookup: CDR1 DFQATT, CDR2 SNEGSKA (reference sequence). V shed 3 bases and J shed 6 bases, with 15 bases lying between them. In DNA form, the CDR3 reads TGCAGTGCTAGTAGCCAGGGACTGGGTAATTCACCCCTCCACTTT. Translating gives CSASSQGLGNSPLHF.